This T cell receptor (beta chain) was profiled in a study of T-cell memory formation after mild COVID-19. After 5'RACE with constant-segment primers, TCR alpha and TCR beta cDNA libraries carrying sample barcodes and UMIs were obtained. TCRdb reprocessed the 5' RACE reads via MiXCR and lists one record per CDR3 protein. The sample yields around 390,000 distinct CDR3 sequences, 15% to 20% seen once. Notes on the study in general: Whether second-wave clones peaking at day 37 were SARS-CoV-2 specific went unconfirmed. Clones contracting day 15 to 85 were balanced CD4/CD8; later expanders leaned CD4+. Those CD4+ clones that contracted were mainly in CM and EM (CD8+ ones in EMRA).

This clonotype appeared a few times. Its specificity is not known. Trimming took off 6 bases at V and 6 bases at J, with 18 bases between the two ends. The CDR3 length is 15 residues. Germline lookup yields CDR1 SGHTA and CDR2 FQGTGA. The sequence was obtained from a man aged 18 to 35 who had mild COVID-19 (a few samples of this study predate the infection). Cell type and time point are not known. The genes are TRBV7-3 and TRBJ2-1; TRBD1 might be the D (5 bases). Material for sequencing was PBMCs or a T cell subset sorted from them (not recorded which). CDR3 residues: CASRKDSTGRNEQFF. The CDR3 region has the DNA TGTGCCAGCAGGAAAGACTCCACAGGCCGCAATGAGCAGTTCTTC.